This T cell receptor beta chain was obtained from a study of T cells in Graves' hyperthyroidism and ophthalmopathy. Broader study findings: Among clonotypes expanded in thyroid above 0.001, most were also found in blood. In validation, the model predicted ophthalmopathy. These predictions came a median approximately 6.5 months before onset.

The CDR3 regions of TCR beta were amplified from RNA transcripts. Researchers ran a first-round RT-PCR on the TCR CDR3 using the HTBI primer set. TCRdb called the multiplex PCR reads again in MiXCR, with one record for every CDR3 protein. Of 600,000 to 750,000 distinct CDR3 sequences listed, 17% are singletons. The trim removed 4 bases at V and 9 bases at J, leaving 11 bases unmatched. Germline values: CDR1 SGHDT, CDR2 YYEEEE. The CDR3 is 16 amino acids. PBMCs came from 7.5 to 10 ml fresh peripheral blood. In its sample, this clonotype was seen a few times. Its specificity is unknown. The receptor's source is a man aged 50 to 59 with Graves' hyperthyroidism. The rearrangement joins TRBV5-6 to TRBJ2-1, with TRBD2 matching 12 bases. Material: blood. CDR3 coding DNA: TGTGCCAGCAGCCCGACTAGCGGGAGTTCGATCGGTGAGCAGTTCTTC. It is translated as CASSPTSGSSIGEQFF.